The rows below give T cell receptor beta chains drawn from one sample of a study of blood T cell repertoires in COVID-19. Using immunoSEQ multiplex PCR, the repertoire was profiled, and TCRdb retains in-frame clones only, with some absent. The table records approximately 41,000 clones, about 85% of them present only once. Input material: peripheral blood. These receptors originate from a woman older than 75 with active COVID-19. Both conserved end residues are part of each CDR3. The D gene is left open where the match is weak. Only part of the rows carry a size: once, few, many, or a class if the clone is expanded.

TRBJ1-4,TRBV5-1,NA,NA,CASSEGGGTNEKLFF,TGCGCCAGCAGCGAGGGTGGTGGGACTAATGAAAAACTGTTTTTT
TRBJ1-2,TRBV4-3,NA,NA,CASSQVAGYGYTF,TGCGCCAGCAGCCAAGTTGCAGGATATGGCTACACCTTC
TRBJ1-5,TRBV19,NA,NA,CASSPAGPSNQPQHF,TGTGCCAGTAGCCCGGCGGGACCTAGCAATCAGCCCCAGCATTTT
TRBJ2-1,TRBV6-4,TRBD2,NA,CASSDWASGGSNNEQFF,TGTGCCAGCAGTGACTGGGCTAGCGGGGGGTCAAACAATGAGCAGTTCTTC
TRBJ2-1,TRBV4-1,TRBD2,NA,CASSQSRSGGVNEQFF,TGCGCCAGCAGCCAAAGCCGGAGCGGGGGGGTGAATGAGCAGTTCTTC
TRBJ2-3,TRBV21-1,NA,once,CASSKRGCSRADTQYF,TGTGCCAGCAGCAAGCGAGGGTGCTCCCGGGCAGATACGCAGTATTTT
TRBJ2-1,TRBV7-2,TRBD2,NA,CASSLQPGLVYNEQFF,TGTGCCAGCAGCCTGCAACCGGGACTAGTCTACAATGAGCAGTTCTTC
TRBJ2-1,TRBV11-3,TRBD1,NA,CASSSDGTGPYNEQFF,TGTGCCAGCAGCTCCGACGGGACAGGGCCCTACAATGAGCAGTTCTTC
TRBJ2-2,TRBV19,NA,NA,CASGPGDGELFF,TGTGCCAGTGGGCCCGGGGACGGGGAGCTGTTTTTT
TRBJ2-7,TRBV5-4,NA,few,CASSYRGSYEQYF,TGTGCCAGCAGCTATCGGGGCTCCTACGAGCAGTACTTC
TRBJ2-7,TRBV4-3,NA,NA,CASSQRTHYEQYF,TGCGCCAGCAGCCAGCGTACTCATTACGAGCAGTACTTC
TRBJ2-7,TRBV4-1,NA,NA,CASSQGTTYEQYF,TGCGCCAGCAGCCAAGGGACTACCTACGAGCAGTACTTC
TRBJ1-2,TRBV18,TRBD1,NA,CASSPQDRDDYGYTF,TGTGCCAGCTCACCACAAGACAGGGACGACTATGGCTACACCTTC
TRBJ2-7,TRBV5-1,NA,NA,CASSKDSRSYEQYF,TGCGCCAGCAGTAAGGACAGTCGGTCCTACGAGCAGTACTTC
TRBJ1-2,TRBV9,NA,NA,CASSPYSLPSGYTF,TGTGCCAGCAGCCCATACTCCCTGCCATCAGGCTACACCTTC
TRBJ2-3,TRBV28,NA,NA,CASTWRGGGDTQYF,TGTGCCAGCACCTGGCGGGGAGGAGGAGATACGCAGTATTTT